These T cell receptor beta chains were read from a single sample in a study of T cell changes during pregnancy in multiple sclerosis. The assay was immunoSEQ multiplex PCR, and TCRdb's table has in-frame clones only and misses some. In the table there are over 35,000 clones, 90% of which are singletons. The sequenced sample was CD4+ T cells from peripheral blood mononuclear cells, obtained in the first trimester of pregnancy. The receptors come from a female donor in good health, enrolled as a control in a pregnancy study. Both conserved end residues are part of each CDR3. A D gene is named only where the DNA matches it firmly. Size tells how often a clone was seen (once, few, many) or the class of an expanded clone, and some rows leave it out.

>TRBV11-2|TRBD2|NA|TRBJ2-7
TGTGCCAGCAGCTACCGACTAGCGGAAACCTACGAGCAGTACTTC
CASSYRLAETYEQYF
>TRBV19|TRBD1|NA|TRBJ2-7
TGTGCCAGTAGTATGACAGGGATCTCCTACGAGCAGTACTTC
CASSMTGISYEQYF
>TRBV7-8|TRBD2|once|TRBJ2-1
TGTGCCAGCAGCCTTCCAGGCGGGGGACTGGTTCAAGTTCTGTTCTTC
CASSLPGGGLVQVLFF
>TRBV7-9|NA|NA|TRBJ1-1
TGTGCCAGCAGCTTTGGACGAAAGGACACGCTGAACACTGAAGCTTTCTTT
CASSFGRKDTLNTEAFF
>TRBV7-8|NA|NA|TRBJ1-4
TGTGCCAGCAGCCCCGGACAGTTCAATGAAAAACTGTTTTTT
CASSPGQFNEKLFF
>TRBV4-1|TRBD2|NA|TRBJ2-3
TGCGCCAGCAGCCTTAGCGGGGGCCGCACAGATACGCAGTATTTT
CASSLSGGRTDTQYF
>TRBV9|TRBD1|NA|TRBJ1-2
TGTGCCAGCAGCGTAGCTTCGACGACAGGGAAGGGCTACACCTTC
CASSVASTTGKGYTF
>TRBV6-1|TRBD1|NA|TRBJ2-1
TGTGCCAGCACGAAGGACAGGGTTCACAATGAGCAGTTCTTC
CASTKDRVHNEQFF
>TRBV30|NA|NA|TRBJ1-5
TGTGCCTGGAGTGTAGGAGGGTATCAGCCCCAGCATTTT
CAWSVGGYQPQHF
>TRBV6-5|TRBD1|NA|TRBJ2-2
TGTGCCAGCAGTTACTACAGGGGGCAGGGCACCGGGGAGCTGTTTTTT
CASSYYRGQGTGELFF
>TRBV27|TRBD2|NA|TRBJ2-5
TGTGCCAGCAGTCCGTTTCCCGGGACTAGCGGGGGGGCGGAGACCCAGTACTTC
CASSPFPGTSGGAETQYF
>TRBV4-2|TRBD1|NA|TRBJ2-7
TGTGCCAGCAGCCCTGGACAGGGGGACTACGAGCAGTACTTC
CASSPGQGDYEQYF
>TRBV7-8|NA|NA|TRBJ1-1
TGTGCCAGCAGCGTCATCCAAAGGGGATTGAACACTGAAGCTTTCTTT
CASSVIQRGLNTEAFF
>TRBV7-6|NA|NA|TRBJ1-1
TGTGCCAGCAGCTTAGTTTCGGGGAACACTGAAGCTTTCTTT
CASSLVSGNTEAFF
>TRBV7-2|TRBD1|NA|TRBJ2-7
TGTGCCAGCAGCTCTAGCTCGACAGGGGGGTACGAGCAGTACTTC
CASSSSSTGGYEQYF
>TRBV5-1|TRBD1|NA|TRBJ1-1
TGCGCCAGCAGCTTGGTCCCCTGGACAGGCGGAGCTTTCTTT
CASSLVPWTGGAFF
>TRBV4-2|TRBD1|NA|TRBJ1-5
TGTGCCAGCAGCCAAGAACCGGGACAGGAGAATCAGCCCCAGCATTTT
CASSQEPGQENQPQHF
>TRBV7-2|TRBD2|few|TRBJ2-3
TGTGCCAGCAGCTTAGCGTGGAGCGGGGGAGGACGCACAGATACGCAGTATTTT
CASSLAWSGGGRTDTQYF
>TRBV7-2|TRBD2|NA|TRBJ2-3
TGTGCCAGCAGCTTAGGACTAGCGGGGGGGGGTTCAGATACGCAGTATTTT
CASSLGLAGGGSDTQYF
>TRBV5-1|TRBD1|NA|TRBJ1-2
TGCGCCAGCAGCCGTCTGGGGACAGGGACGAATGGCTACACCTTC
CASSRLGTGTNGYTF
>TRBV7-2|TRBD2|NA|TRBJ2-1
TGTGCCAGCAGCCCTCGACTAGCGGGGTATTACAATGAGCAGTTCTTC
CASSPRLAGYYNEQFF
>TRBV4-1|TRBD1|NA|TRBJ1-4
TGCGCCAGCAGCCCTCTCGTAGGACAGGGGGCGGCTAATGAAAAACTGTTTTTT
CASSPLVGQGAANEKLFF
>TRBV7-2|NA|NA|TRBJ1-1
TGTGCCAGCAGCTTACAGGTCTTCACTGAAGCTTTCTTT
CASSLQVFTEAFF
>TRBV6-6|NA|NA|TRBJ2-7
TGTGCCAGCAGTTACTCGACAGACTCTCATGGGGACGAGCAGTACTTC
CASSYSTDSHGDEQYF
>TRBV28|TRBD2|NA|TRBJ2-1
TGTGCCAGCAGTTTAAGACTAGCGGGGGCCCCTAGCTCCTACAATGAGCAGTTCTTC
CASSLRLAGAPSSYNEQFF
>TRBV27|NA|NA|TRBJ1-5
TGTGCCAGCAGTTACTCCAGGGGTATGGTCCAGCATTTT
CASSYSRGMVQHF
>TRBV4-2|NA|NA|TRBJ2-5
TGTGCCAGCCGAGGGGGTGAAACAGGGCGCCAAGAGACCCAGTACTTC
CASRGGETGRQETQYF
>TRBV19|NA|NA|TRBJ2-6
TGTGCCAGTAGTGCCTCACAGGGCCGCCAGCTACCTGGGGCCAACGTCCTGACTTTC
CASSASQGRQLPGANVLTF
>TRBV5-1|NA|NA|TRBJ2-3
TGCGCCAGCAGCTTGGCCCGGGGTGACGCAGATACGCAGTATTTT
CASSLARGDADTQYF
>TRBV5-4|NA|NA|TRBJ2-7
TGTGCCAGCAGCCCAAAGACAGGTTCCTACGAGCAGTACTTC
CASSPKTGSYEQYF
>TRBV2|TRBD2|NA|TRBJ2-5
TGTGCCAGCAGGCGGACTAGCGGGGAAGAGACCCAGTACTTC
CASRRTSGEETQYF
>TRBV19|NA|NA|TRBJ2-1
TGTGCCAGTAGTATATACAGGGCCCCCTACAATGAGCAGTTCTTC
CASSIYRAPYNEQFF
>TRBV4-1|NA|NA|TRBJ2-2
TGCGCCAGCAGCCAATATTCGGGGAGCACCGGGGAGCTGTTTTTT
CASSQYSGSTGELFF
>TRBV6-6|NA|NA|TRBJ2-3
TGTGCCAGCACACAGGGCACAGATACGCAGTATTTT
CASTQGTDTQYF
>TRBV5-1|TRBD1|NA|TRBJ2-1
TGCGCCAGCAGCTTGGACGGACAGGGCACCGCTTGGTTCTTC
CASSLDGQGTAWFF
>TRBV7-9|TRBD1|once|TRBJ1-5
TGTGCCAGCAGCGCCAAGGGGGCACAGAATCAGCCCCAGCATTTT
CASSAKGAQNQPQHF
>TRBV5-6|NA|once|TRBJ2-7
TGTGCCAGCAGCCCTGACTTGTCCTCCTACGAGCAGTACTTC
CASSPDLSSYEQYF
>TRBV7-3|TRBD2|few|TRBJ2-3
TGTGCCAGCAGCCCCGGGACTAGCGGGACGCAGTATTTT
CASSPGTSGTQYF
>TRBV28|TRBD2|NA|TRBJ2-2
TGTGCCAGCAGATTGCGGGGGGGCTACCCCGGGGAGCTGTTTTTT
CASRLRGGYPGELFF
>TRBV27|NA|NA|TRBJ2-1
TGTGCCAGCAGTATTAAACTAGCCGGAGTGAGTAATGAGCAGTTCTTC
CASSIKLAGVSNEQFF
>TRBV7-8|NA|NA|TRBJ2-7
TGTGCCAGCAGCGGAAGGACAGCTGGGGCCTACGAGCAGTACTTC
CASSGRTAGAYEQYF
>TRBV5-1|NA|once|TRBJ2-5
TGCGCCAGCAGCTTGACCAGGGTGGAAGAGACCCAGTACTTC
CASSLTRVEETQYF
>TRBV7-2|NA|NA|TRBJ2-2
TGTGCCAGCAGCGGATCCTGGACTAACACCGGGGAGCTGTTTTTT
CASSGSWTNTGELFF
>TRBV5-1|TRBD1|NA|TRBJ2-7
TGCGCCAGCAGCCCCCTTGGACAGGGGATTAGGTACGAGCAGTACTTC
CASSPLGQGIRYEQYF
>TRBV11-1|NA|NA|TRBJ2-2
TGTGCCAGCAGCTTTCTCCGGAACACCGGGGAGCTGTTTTTT
CASSFLRNTGELFF
>TRBV28|NA|NA|TRBJ1-2
TGTGCCAGCAGGACAGAGACTAACTATGGCTACACCTTC
CASRTETNYGYTF
>TRBV28|NA|NA|TRBJ2-3
TGTGCCAGCACCCAACGGGATACGCAGTATTTT
CASTQRDTQYF
>TRBV19|TRBD1|once|TRBJ2-5
TGTGCCAGTAGTATCGTTAGACGACCCGGGACAGGGGAAGGAGAGACCCAGTACTTC
CASSIVRRPGTGEGETQYF
>TRBV14|TRBD1|NA|TRBJ2-6
TGTGCCAGCAGCCAAGATGGTGGGACAGGGAGGTGGGCCTTCTACTCTGGGGCCAACGTCCTGACTTTC
CASSQDGGTGRWAFYSGANVLTF
>TRBV7-9|NA|NA|TRBJ2-1
TGTGCCAGCAGCTCGCAGGGGTATCAGTTCTTC
CASSSQGYQFF
>TRBV7-2|TRBD2|NA|TRBJ2-6
TGTGCCAGCAGCTTAGGTCTGCGGGGGGCCGCCTCTGGGGCCAACGTCCTGACTTTC
CASSLGLRGAASGANVLTF
>TRBV7-2|TRBD1|NA|TRBJ1-1
TGTGCCAGCAGCTTGGACTACAGGGGGACTGAAGCTTTCTTT
CASSLDYRGTEAFF
>TRBV7-2|NA|once|TRBJ1-1
TGTGCCAGCAGCTCTCCCACGCATATGGGCAGTCGGAACACTGAAGCTTTCTTT
CASSSPTHMGSRNTEAFF
>TRBV7-6|NA|NA|TRBJ2-1
TGTGCCAGCAGCTTCGGGACCCGGGGCGGGGATGAGCAGTTCTTC
CASSFGTRGGDEQFF
>TRBV7-9|NA|NA|TRBJ1-1
TGTGCCAGCAGCCCACGAAGGACAGCCATGAACACTGAAGCTTTCTTT
CASSPRRTAMNTEAFF
>TRBV12-5|TRBD1|NA|TRBJ2-7
TGTGCTAGTGGACCGGGACAGGGGGCTCAAGAGCAGTACTTC
CASGPGQGAQEQYF
>TRBV7-2|NA|few|TRBJ2-1
TGTGCCAGCAGCCCAAGGGGAGGCGGGCTTTACAATGAGCAGTTCTTC
CASSPRGGGLYNEQFF
>TRBV11-2|NA|NA|TRBJ1-1
TGTGCCAGCAGCTTACAAAACGGGATGAACACTGAAGCTTTCTTT
CASSLQNGMNTEAFF
>TRBV11-2|TRBD2|NA|TRBJ2-1
TGTGCCAGCAGCGAGCTGGGACTAGCGGCTAAGAGGGAGCAGTTCTTC
CASSELGLAAKREQFF